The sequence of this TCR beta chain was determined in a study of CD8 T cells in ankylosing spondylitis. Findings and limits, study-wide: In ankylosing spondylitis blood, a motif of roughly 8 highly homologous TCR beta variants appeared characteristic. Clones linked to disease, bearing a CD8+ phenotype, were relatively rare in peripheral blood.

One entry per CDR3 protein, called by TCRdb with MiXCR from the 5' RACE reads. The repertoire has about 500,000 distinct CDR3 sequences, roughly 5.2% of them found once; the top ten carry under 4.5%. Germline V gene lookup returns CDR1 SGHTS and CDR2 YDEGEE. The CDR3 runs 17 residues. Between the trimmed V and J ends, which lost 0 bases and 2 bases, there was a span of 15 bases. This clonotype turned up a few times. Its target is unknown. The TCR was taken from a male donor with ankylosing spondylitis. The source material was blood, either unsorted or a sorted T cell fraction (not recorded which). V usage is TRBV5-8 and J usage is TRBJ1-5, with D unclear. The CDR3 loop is CASSLAGGKVGNQPQHF. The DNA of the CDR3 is TGTGCCAGCAGCTTGGCCGGAGGGAAGGTGGGCAATCAGCCCCAGCATTTT.